The rows below give T cell receptor beta chains drawn from one sample of a study of sequential checkpoint blockade in melanoma. Only in-frame clones appear in the TCRdb table, and some are missing; sequencing was by immunoSEQ multiplex PCR. The table includes about 11,000 clones, more than 25% detected once. The material was tumor tissue (inferred from file names), obtained from a patient given nivolumab and ipilimumab in sequence. The receptors stem from a human donor with melanoma. Both conserved end residues are part of each CDR3. The D gene is left open where the match is weak. The listing skips clone size in some rows; elsewhere it reads once, few, many or a size class.

TRBJ2-3 NA TRBV6-8 medium-sized TGTGCCAGCAGTCCGATACGAGGGGCAGATACGCAGTATTTT CASSPIRGADTQYF
TRBJ2-7 NA TRBV29-1 NA TGCAGCGTTTCCGGGGCTTCCTACGAGCAGTACTTC CSVSGASYEQYF
TRBJ2-3 NA TRBV29-1 NA TGCAGCGTTCTAGGTGTTGGCACAGATACGCAGTATTTT CSVLGVGTDTQYF
TRBJ2-3 NA TRBV6-8 few TGTGCCAGCAGTGATTCCGGGGTCACAGATACGCAGTATTTT CASSDSGVTDTQYF
TRBJ2-7 NA TRBV11-1 many TGTGCCAGCAGCTCTTTCGGGGACACCCTCTCCTACGAGCAGTACTTC CASSSFGDTLSYEQYF
TRBJ2-1 NA TRBV9 few TGTGCCAGCAGCGTAGATGGGGACTACAATGAGCAGTTCTTC CASSVDGDYNEQFF
TRBJ1-1 NA TRBV30 once TGTGCCTGGGCCGATAACACTGAAGCTTTCTTT CAWADNTEAFF
TRBJ2-7 NA TRBV1 few TGCGCCAGCAGCCAGATACAGGGTGGCGAGCAGTACTTC CASSQIQGGEQYF
TRBJ1-5 NA TRBV19 NA TGTGCCAGTAGTATAGGGGCAGGGAGGGTTGATCAGCCCCAGCATTTT CASSIGAGRVDQPQHF
TRBJ2-5 TRBD1 TRBV11-3 NA TGTGCCAGCAGCCTGGACAGGGGAACGGGCGAGACCCAGTACTTC CASSLDRGTGETQYF
TRBJ1-1 NA TRBV7-1 few TGTGCCAGCAGCTTCGGACAAGGCACTGAAGCTTTCTTT CASSFGQGTEAFF
TRBJ2-7 NA TRBV19 NA TGTGCCAGTAGCTATACCGGGGCCACCTACGAGCAGTACTTC CASSYTGATYEQYF
TRBJ1-6 TRBD1 TRBV9 NA TGTGCCAGCAGCTCAGGACAGGGTGGGACACCCCTCCACTTT CASSSGQGGTPLHF
TRBJ2-1 NA TRBV14 NA TGTGCCAGCAGCCAAGTCATCGGGGGTGAGCAGTTCTTC CASSQVIGGEQFF
TRBJ1-1 NA TRBV29-1 NA TGCAGCGTTGCTAGGGGTGGTAACACTGAAGCTTTCTTT CSVARGGNTEAFF
TRBJ1-1 NA TRBV30 NA TGTGCCTGGACCTATGGGGACCGGCAGTCTTTCTTT CAWTYGDRQSFF
TRBJ2-5 NA TRBV30 NA TGTGCCTGGAGTGTACAAGGCCTCCGGGGAGAGACCCAGTACTTC CAWSVQGLRGETQYF
TRBJ2-1 NA TRBV11-3 many TGTGCCAGCAGCTTCCAGAGCTCCTACAATGAGCAGTTCTTC CASSFQSSYNEQFF
TRBJ2-5 NA TRBV14 NA TGTGCTAGGGGGAGGGACAAACACCTCGGGGAGTCAGAGACCCAGTACTTC CARGRDKHLGESETQYF
TRBJ1-2 NA TRBV6-8 NA TGTGCCAGCAGCTTCTCCGGGACATCCTACTGGGGCTACACCTTC CASSFSGTSYWGYTF
TRBJ2-3 TRBD1 TRBV19 NA TGTGCCAGTAGCATGACGACAGGGGGAGGGCCAGATACGCAGTATTTT CASSMTTGGGPDTQYF
TRBJ2-5 NA TRBV6-8 few TGTGCCATCATACCCCGGTATCGGGACCAAGAGACCCAGTACTTC CAIIPRYRDQETQYF
TRBJ1-1 NA TRBV14 NA TGTGCCAGCAGCCATCGACCGTACACTGAAGCTTTCTTT CASSHRPYTEAFF
TRBJ1-2 NA TRBV18 NA TGTGCCAGCTCTGATTCAGGGCTTGGCTACACCTTC CASSDSGLGYTF
TRBJ2-7 TRBD1 TRBV19 NA TGTGCCAGTAGTATGACAGGGGGAGACTACGAGCAGTACTTC CASSMTGGDYEQYF
TRBJ2-3 NA TRBV6-8 NA TGTGCCAGCAACGAGGACTCCTACACATCCACAGATACGCAGTATTTT CASNEDSYTSTDTQYF
TRBJ2-1 NA TRBV9 NA TGTGCCAGCAGCGTAGCTTTTCAGGCCAATGAGCAGTTCTTC CASSVAFQANEQFF
TRBJ2-7 TRBD2 TRBV11-3 medium-sized TGTGCCAGCAGCTTAATGGGGAGCGGGGGCTACGAGCAGTACTTC CASSLMGSGGYEQYF
TRBJ1-3 NA TRBV11-3 few TGTGCCAGCAGCCGGGGGGAGGGCCTCTCTGGAAACACCATATATTTT CASSRGEGLSGNTIYF
TRBJ2-7 TRBD1 TRBV11-3 few TGTGCCAGCAGCAGACGAAACCCCGGGACAGGAACTTACGAGCAGTACTTC CASSRRNPGTGTYEQYF
TRBJ2-7 TRBD1 TRBV6-8 NA TGTGCCAGCAGGGGCCGGGACAGATCCTACGAGCAGTACTTC CASRGRDRSYEQYF
TRBJ2-3 TRBD2 TRBV29-1 once TGCAGCGCCGTAGCGGGGGCGAGAGATACGCAGTATTTT CSAVAGARDTQYF
TRBJ1-1 NA TRBV29-1 NA TGCAGCGGCCGGGAATCTCAATCTGAAGCTTTCTTT CSGRESQSEAFF
TRBJ1-2 TRBD1 TRBV11-3 few TGTGCCAGCAGCTTCGGGGGACAGCCTGATTATGGCTACACCTTC CASSFGGQPDYGYTF
TRBJ2-1 NA TRBV29-1 NA TGCAGCGTTGAAATAGGGACCCGCTCCTACAATGAGCAGTTCTTC CSVEIGTRSYNEQFF
TRBJ2-1 NA TRBV6-8 few TGTGCCATCAAGAGGGGGTCCCTACCTTCCTACAATGAGCAGTTCTTC CAIKRGSLPSYNEQFF
TRBJ1-2 TRBD1 TRBV6-8 NA TGTGCCAGCAGCCGAGGGACAGGGGGACATGGCTACACCTTC CASSRGTGGHGYTF
TRBJ1-5 NA TRBV19 NA TGTGCCTCCTGGGGGTTTAGCAATCAGCCCCAGCATTTT CASWGFSNQPQHF
TRBJ2-3 NA TRBV23-1 NA TGCGCCAGCAGCCAAGATCAGAGCACAGATACGCAGTATTTT CASSQDQSTDTQYF
TRBJ2-7 NA TRBV6-8 many TGTGCCAGCAGTTACTCTCCAGACTACGAGCAGTACTTC CASSYSPDYEQYF
TRBJ2-2 NA TRBV11-3 NA TGTGCCAGCAGCTTAGTAGGTTCTCTTTCCCCCAACCGGGACGGGGAGCTGTTTTTT CASSLVGSLSPNRDGELFF